Included here is one T cell receptor beta chain sequence, with context. Data came from immunoSEQ multiplex PCR; TCRdb stores just in-frame clones and leaves some out. Of around 120,000 clones listed, 88% are singletons. Between the trimmed V and J ends, which lost 1 base and 1 base, there was a span of 12 bases. CDR1 and CDR2 from the germline V gene are SEHNR and FQNEAQ (reference sequence). The CDR3 length is 16 residues. This entry belongs to a study of blood T cell repertoires in COVID-19. Study background: Acute and convalescent COVID-19 samples came from the United States, Italy and Spain.

The gene calls are TRBV7-9 and TRBJ2-3; no clear D gene. This TCR was sampled from a man aged 45-65 years with acute or convalescent COVID-19. The material sequenced was peripheral blood. As DNA, the CDR3 is TGTGCCAGCAGCTTAGAACAGAAGTTCCGCACAGATACGCAGTATTTT. This encodes CASSLEQKFRTDTQYF.